Listed below are T cell receptor beta chains from one sample, sequenced in a study of long-term antiretroviral therapy in people with HIV. TCRdb keeps only in-frame clones here, not all; method: immunoSEQ multiplex PCR. The data contain roughly 20,000 clones, more than 70% of them singletons. The source material was unsorted PBMCs, sampled less than 1.8 years before starting antiretroviral therapy. The receptors were gathered from a woman in her 40s with HIV. Both conserved end residues are part of each CDR3. A D gene is named only where the DNA matches it firmly. Only some rows state a clone size, as once, few, many or a class for expanded clones.

V: TRBV4-1
D: TRBD2
size: -
J: TRBJ2-1
CDR3: CASSQLSGGNEQFF
DNA: TGCGCCAGCAGCCAACTGAGCGGGGGTAATGAGCAGTTCTTC

V: TRBV6-6
D: -
size: -
J: TRBJ1-5
CDR3: CASKKGDQPQHF
DNA: TGTGCCAGCAAGAAGGGTGATCAGCCCCAGCATTTT

V: TRBV27
D: -
size: -
J: TRBJ2-7
CDR3: CASSLLKNDEQYF
DNA: TGTGCCAGCAGTTTATTGAAGAACGACGAGCAGTACTTC

V: TRBV28
D: -
size: -
J: TRBJ1-3
CDR3: CASSLTGQRSGNTIYF
DNA: TGTGCCAGCAGTTTAACCGGACAGCGCTCTGGAAACACCATATATTTT

V: TRBV9
D: -
size: few
J: TRBJ2-3
CDR3: CASSVEGGTDTQYF
DNA: TGTGCCAGCAGCGTAGAAGGAGGCACAGATACGCAGTATTTT

V: TRBV7-9
D: -
size: -
J: TRBJ1-2
CDR3: CASSLDGGLYGYTF
DNA: TGTGCCAGCAGCTTAGATGGGGGACTCTATGGCTACACCTTC

V: TRBV9
D: -
size: -
J: TRBJ1-3
CDR3: CASSGGSAGNTIYF
DNA: TGTGCCAGCAGCGGAGGGTCGGCCGGAAACACCATATATTTT

V: TRBV6-5
D: -
size: -
J: TRBJ1-1
CDR3: CASSYQNGGRPTEAFF
DNA: TGTGCCAGCAGTTACCAAAATGGGGGCCGGCCTACTGAAGCTTTCTTT

V: TRBV30
D: -
size: -
J: TRBJ1-2
CDR3: CAAQVVYGYTF
DNA: TGTGCCGCACAAGTTGTCTATGGCTACACCTTC

V: TRBV30
D: TRBD2
size: -
J: TRBJ2-1
CDR3: CAWSRGEAEQFF
DNA: TGTGCCTGGAGTCGGGGGGAGGCCGAGCAGTTCTTC

V: TRBV28
D: TRBD2
size: -
J: TRBJ2-1
CDR3: CASSLIAGGHRGEQFF
DNA: TGTGCCAGCAGTTTAATAGCGGGAGGCCATAGGGGCGAGCAGTTCTTC

V: TRBV7-2
D: -
size: -
J: TRBJ1-5
CDR3: CASSLALYQPQHF
DNA: TGTGCCAGCAGCTTAGCCCTATATCAGCCCCAGCATTTT

V: TRBV6-5
D: -
size: -
J: TRBJ2-7
CDR3: CASSYRRGGYEQYF
DNA: TGTGCCAGCAGTTACCGCAGGGGTGGCTACGAGCAGTACTTC

V: TRBV2
D: -
size: -
J: TRBJ1-1
CDR3: CASIAGTEAFF
DNA: TGTGCCAGCATAGCGGGGACTGAAGCTTTCTTT

V: TRBV18
D: -
size: -
J: TRBJ1-5
CDR3: CASSPAQLDNQPQHF
DNA: TGTGCCAGCTCACCGGCACAGTTGGACAATCAGCCCCAGCATTTT

V: TRBV6-5
D: -
size: -
J: TRBJ2-3
CDR3: CASAARTDTQYF
DNA: TGTGCCAGCGCAGCCCGCACAGATACGCAGTATTTT

V: TRBV19
D: -
size: -
J: TRBJ1-2
CDR3: CASSDPPTLNYGYTF
DNA: TGTGCCAGTAGTGATCCTCCTACATTGAACTATGGCTACACCTTC

V: TRBV2
D: TRBD2
size: -
J: TRBJ2-3
CDR3: CASISPAGSDTDTQYF
DNA: TGTGCCAGCATTTCACCAGCGGGGTCAGACACAGATACGCAGTATTTT

V: TRBV4-3
D: -
size: -
J: TRBJ2-3
CDR3: CASSRRNTDTQYF
DNA: TGCGCCAGCAGCCGACGGAATACAGATACGCAGTATTTT

V: TRBV18
D: TRBD1
size: -
J: TRBJ2-7
CDR3: CASSPPDRPRYEQYF
DNA: TGTGCCAGCTCACCACCGGACAGGCCCCGCTACGAGCAGTACTTC

V: TRBV28
D: TRBD2
size: -
J: TRBJ2-7
CDR3: CASSRSGGLSYEQYF
DNA: TGTGCCAGCAGCCGCAGCGGGGGCCTCTCCTACGAGCAGTACTTC

V: TRBV6-1
D: -
size: few
J: TRBJ2-7
CDR3: CASSGRSLRSHEQYF
DNA: TGTGCCAGCAGTGGCAGGTCCCTTAGGTCCCACGAGCAGTACTTC

V: TRBV30
D: -
size: -
J: TRBJ2-7
CDR3: CAWSATLEQYF
DNA: TGTGCCTGGAGTGCCACCCTCGAGCAGTACTTC

V: TRBV7-9
D: TRBD1
size: -
J: TRBJ1-1
CDR3: CASSPDRGPRTNTEAFF
DNA: TGTGCCAGCAGCCCCGACAGGGGTCCTCGTACAAACACTGAAGCTTTCTTT

V: TRBV7-9
D: -
size: -
J: TRBJ1-2
CDR3: CASSLGGVRYGYTF
DNA: TGTGCCAGCAGCTTAGGGGGGGTTCGCTATGGCTACACCTTC

V: TRBV4-2
D: -
size: -
J: TRBJ1-2
CDR3: CASSQDLGSVGPGYTF
DNA: TGTGCCAGCAGCCAAGATCTTGGGTCGGTAGGGCCTGGCTACACCTTC

V: TRBV9
D: TRBD1
size: -
J: TRBJ1-5
CDR3: CASSVGSVTGGQPQHF
DNA: TGTGCCAGCAGCGTAGGGTCGGTGACAGGGGGTCAGCCCCAGCATTTT

V: TRBV9
D: TRBD1
size: once
J: TRBJ2-7
CDR3: CASSAGGSYEQYF
DNA: TGTGCCAGCAGTGCAGGGGGATCCTACGAGCAGTACTTC

V: TRBV15
D: TRBD2
size: -
J: TRBJ2-1
CDR3: CATSRVKAGGFYNEQFF
DNA: TGTGCCACCAGCAGAGTGAAAGCGGGGGGGTTCTACAATGAGCAGTTCTTC

V: TRBV11-2
D: -
size: -
J: TRBJ1-3
CDR3: CASSLDRGASGNTIYF
DNA: TGTGCCAGCAGCTTAGATAGGGGGGCCTCTGGAAACACCATATATTTT

V: TRBV6-5
D: -
size: -
J: TRBJ2-6
CDR3: CASSYGVGGANVLTF
DNA: TGTGCCAGCAGTTACGGGGTGGGGGGGGCCAACGTCCTGACTTTC

V: TRBV2
D: -
size: -
J: TRBJ1-1
CDR3: CASNRGAEAFF
DNA: TGTGCCAGCAATCGCGGGGCTGAAGCTTTCTTT

V: TRBV11-3
D: -
size: -
J: TRBJ2-4
CDR3: CASSLVGGRAKNIQYF
DNA: TGTGCCAGCAGCTTAGTGGGGGGCCGGGCCAAAAACATTCAGTACTTC

V: TRBV5-1
D: TRBD2
size: few
J: TRBJ2-5
CDR3: CASSSIAGRGQETQYF
DNA: TGCGCCAGCAGCTCGATAGCGGGGAGGGGCCAAGAGACCCAGTACTTC

V: TRBV5-4
D: -
size: -
J: TRBJ2-3
CDR3: CASRRYGTSTDTQYF
DNA: TGTGCCAGCAGGAGGTATGGGACTAGCACAGATACGCAGTATTTT

V: TRBV7-2
D: TRBD1
size: -
J: TRBJ2-7
CDR3: CASSLEQGYEQYF
DNA: TGTGCCAGCAGCTTAGAACAGGGGTACGAGCAGTACTTC

V: TRBV6-5
D: -
size: -
J: TRBJ1-6
CDR3: CASSSSASTYNSPLHF
DNA: TGTGCCAGCAGTTCCTCAGCGAGTACCTATAATTCACCCCTCCACTTT

V: TRBV30
D: -
size: -
J: TRBJ2-7
CDR3: CAWSSDSYEQYF
DNA: TGTGCCTGGAGTTCGGACAGCTACGAGCAGTACTTC

V: TRBV9
D: -
size: -
J: TRBJ2-1
CDR3: CASSVEGGWGEQFF
DNA: TGTGCCAGCAGCGTAGAGGGCGGGTGGGGTGAGCAGTTCTTC

V: TRBV5-1
D: TRBD2
size: -
J: TRBJ2-2
CDR3: CASSQASGVNTGELFF
DNA: TGCGCCAGCAGCCAGGCTAGCGGGGTAAACACCGGGGAGCTGTTTTTT

V: TRBV2
D: TRBD2
size: -
J: TRBJ2-1
CDR3: CASSVELAGAYNEQFF
DNA: TGTGCCAGCAGTGTCGAACTAGCGGGAGCTTACAATGAGCAGTTCTTC

V: TRBV11-2
D: TRBD2
size: -
J: TRBJ2-3
CDR3: CASSSPVGLAADTQYF
DNA: TGTGCCAGCAGCTCCCCCGTGGGACTAGCGGCAGATACGCAGTATTTT

V: TRBV30
D: TRBD1
size: -
J: TRBJ2-6
CDR3: CAWSVTGAWGANVLTF
DNA: TGTGCCTGGAGTGTAACAGGGGCCTGGGGGGCCAACGTCCTGACTTTC

V: TRBV19
D: TRBD1
size: -
J: TRBJ1-3
CDR3: CASSQTGTGASAPRNTIYF
DNA: TGTGCCAGTAGTCAAACCGGGACAGGGGCGAGCGCGCCCCGAAACACCATATATTTT

V: TRBV5-4
D: -
size: -
J: TRBJ2-2
CDR3: CASSLIPGELFF
DNA: TGTGCCAGCAGCTTGATCCCCGGGGAGCTGTTTTTT

V: TRBV25-1
D: -
size: -
J: TRBJ2-3
CDR3: CASVGDTQYF
DNA: TGTGCCAGCGTCGGCGATACGCAGTATTTT

V: TRBV18
D: TRBD1
size: once
J: TRBJ1-2
CDR3: CASSPTGQGSGYTF
DNA: TGTGCCAGCTCACCAACCGGACAGGGGAGTGGCTACACCTTC

V: TRBV11-3
D: -
size: -
J: TRBJ2-1
CDR3: CASSLESNEQFF
DNA: TGTGCCAGCAGCTTAGAAAGCAATGAGCAGTTCTTC

V: TRBV5-4
D: -
size: -
J: TRBJ2-6
CDR3: CASSLGGQISGANVLTF
DNA: TGTGCCAGCAGCTTGGGGGGACAAATCTCTGGGGCCAACGTCCTGACTTTC

V: TRBV5-4
D: TRBD2
size: -
J: TRBJ2-2
CDR3: CASSFGGRAGTGELFF
DNA: TGTGCCAGCAGCTTCGGCGGGAGGGCTGGCACCGGGGAGCTGTTTTTT

V: TRBV7-2
D: -
size: -
J: TRBJ1-6
CDR3: CASSLVGARSSPLHF
DNA: TGTGCCAGCAGCTTAGTAGGGGCAAGGAGTTCACCCCTCCACTTT

V: TRBV10-2
D: -
size: -
J: TRBJ2-5
CDR3: CASSESTAQETQYF
DNA: TGCGCCAGCAGTGAGTCAACAGCACAAGAGACCCAGTACTTC

V: TRBV9
D: -
size: -
J: TRBJ1-1
CDR3: CASSVLGQTEAFF
DNA: TGTGCCAGCAGCGTATTAGGACAGACTGAAGCTTTCTTT

V: TRBV6-5
D: -
size: once
J: TRBJ2-5
CDR3: CASSQGLETQYF
DNA: TGTGCCAGCAGTCAGGGTTTGGAGACCCAGTACTTC